The clone carrying this T cell receptor beta chain was counted a few times. V shed 3 bases and J 8 bases; nucleotides not matched to a gene: 6. Germline CDR1 and CDR2: SGDLS and YYNGEE. The CDR3 extends over 14 amino acids. This record belongs to a study of OX40 agonist ivuxolimab in advanced cancers. Using immunoSEQ multiplex PCR, the repertoire was profiled, and TCRdb retains in-frame clones only, with some absent. The sample lists more than 75,000 clones, about 88% occurring once. The cohort excluded patients with autoimmune disease history or systemic immunosuppression. The chain carries TRBV9 and TRBJ1-3; TRBD1 matches 9 bases. The TCR was taken from an adult with an advanced solid tumor such as melanoma, head and neck, liver or kidney cancer. The sequencing here drew on CD4+ or CD8+ T cells sorted from blood, taken in a trial of the OX40 agonist ivuxolimab. The CDR3 here is CASSASQGADTIYF. In DNA form, the CDR3 reads TGTGCCAGCAGCGCCTCACAGGGGGCAGACACCATATATTTT.